These 29 T cell receptor beta chains came from one sample sequenced in a study of TIL therapy for anti-PD-1-resistant metastatic lung cancer. The time point was: pre-treatment sample, taken before nivolumab and TIL therapy. The libraries were made with immunoSEQ v3. Sequencing used immunoSEQ multiplex PCR; TCRdb keeps in-frame clones, though not all of them. The sample includes 50,000 or so clones, 70% to 80% of them seen just once. Sample: blood, taken at baseline. The receptors here all came from a woman aged 30 to 85 with non-small cell lung cancer.

This chain joins TRBV5-6 and TRBJ2-2; perhaps TRBD1 as D (6 bases). The CDR3 runs to 15 residues. V lost 2 bases to trimming and J lost 3 bases, with 11 bases between them. Germline V CDR1 and CDR2: SGHDT, YYEEEE. In nucleotides, the CDR3 is TGTGCCAGCAGCTTCGGGACATTCTACACCGGGGAGCTGTTTTTT. This encodes CASSFGTFYTGELFF.

This clone was seen a few times. This chain uses TRBV7-8 with TRBJ1-4, with D tentatively TRBD1 (6 bases). Germline V gene lookup returns CDR1 SGHVS and CDR2 FQNEAQ. The V and J ends lost 4 bases and 0 bases respectively, with 9 bases between them. The CDR3 length is 15 residues. In DNA, the CDR3 is TGTGCCAGCAGCTCGAACAGGGCAACTAATGAAAAACTGTTTTTT. Translation: CASSSNRATNEKLFF.

The chain employs TRBV18 and TRBJ1-6; weak D call: TRBD1 (5 bases). Deletions cut 6 bases from V and 4 bases from J, with 13 bases between. The germline V gene has CDR1 KGHSH and CDR2 LQKENI. There are 15 residues in the CDR3. The CDR3: CASSPRQLYNSPLHF. The CDR3 DNA reads TGTGCCAGCTCCCCTAGACAGCTTTATAATTCACCCCTCCACTTT.

The chain couples TRBV27 to TRBJ1-2; perhaps TRBD1 as D (6 bases). The germline V gene has CDR1 MNHEY and CDR2 SMNVEV (reference sequence). Trimming removed 0 bases at V and 5 bases at J, with 10 bases between. The CDR3 is 14 amino acids. The CDR3 DNA follows: TGTGCCAGCAGTTTATCGATACAGGGTTATGGCTACACCTTC. It encodes CASSLSIQGYGYTF.

The V gene is TRBV5-5, the J gene TRBJ1-2; TRBD1 is a possible D gene (6 bases). V lost 0 bases and J 6 bases, leaving 9 bases between the germline ends. Germline V gene data show CDR1 as SGHKS and CDR2 as YYEKEE (reference sequence). This CDR3 contains 13 residues. The CDR3 protein is CASSLVQGDGYTF. Written as DNA, the CDR3 is TGTGCCAGCAGCTTGGTACAGGGTGATGGCTACACCTTC.

The gene calls are TRBV5-1 and TRBJ2-5, with D possibly being TRBD2 (5 bases). Germline V gene sequence: CDR1 SGHRS, CDR2 YFSETQ. The CDR3 consists of 15 residues. Trimming removed 1 base at V and 3 bases at J, with 13 bases between. CDR3 in amino acids: CASSLYSSLKETQYF. The CDR3 DNA reads as TGCGCCAGCAGCTTGTACTCTAGCTTAAAAGAGACCCAGTACTTC.

This clone was observed at least ten times. The J gene is TRBJ2-7, the V gene TRBV7-9; either TRBD1 or TRBD2 may fit D (5 bases each). CDR3 length: 14 amino acids. V was pared by 5 bases and J by 4 bases, with 15 bases between. The germline CDR1 and CDR2 sequences are SEHNR and FQNEAQ (reference sequence). Here the CDR3 DNA reads TGTGCCAGCAGCCTTACAGGTCCGGGGTACGAGCAGTACTTC. This encodes CASSLTGPGYEQYF.

This chain links TRBV4-1 with TRBJ1-1; possibly TRBD1 for D (5 bases). Per germline, CDR1 MGHRA and CDR2 YSYEKL. V was shortened by 3 bases and J by 1 base, with 15 bases between the two germline ends. The CDR3 loop spans 16 amino acids. Written as DNA, the CDR3 is TGCGCCAGCAGCCATCCGAAGGGGCAGGGGAACACTGAAGCTTTCTTT. Its translation: CASSHPKGQGNTEAFF.

Only a few counts were recorded for this clone. V usage is TRBV2 and J usage is TRBJ1-1; 7 nucleotides align to TRBD1. With V trimmed by 6 bases and J by 10 bases, 8 bases remained unmatched. CDR1 is SNHLY, CDR2 FYNNEI, per germline. This CDR3 contains 12 residues. The CDR3 here is CASSRTGEGAFF. The CDR3 DNA reads as TGTGCCAGCAGCCGGACAGGCGAGGGAGCTTTCTTT. Combining the CDR3 with reference TRBV2 and TRBJ1-1 gives the whole variable domain EPEVTQTPSHQVTQMGQEVILRCVPISNHLYFYWYRQILGQKVEFLVSFYNNEISEKSEIFDDQFSVERPDGSNFTLKIRSTKLEDSAMYFCASSRTGEGAFFGQGTRLTVV.

The rearrangement uses TRBV29-1 and TRBJ1-5; the D is unclear. This CDR3 contains 12 residues. V was cut by 8 bases and J by 8 bases, with 16 bases left in between. Germline lookup yields CDR1 SQVTM and CDR2 ANQGSEA. The CDR3 here is CSPRLWTEPQHF. CDR3 DNA sequence: TGCAGCCCACGTCTTTGGACGGAGCCCCAGCATTTT. Supplemented by reference TRBV29-1 and TRBJ1-5, the full variable domain reads SAVISQKPSRDICQRGTSLTIQCQVDSQVTMMFWYRQQPGQSLTLIATANQGSEATYESGFVIDKFPISRPNLTFSTLTVSNMSPEDSSIYLCSPRLWTEPQHFGDGTRLSIL.

The V and J genes are TRBV4-2 and TRBJ2-2; 12 nucleotides match TRBD2. V was pared by 0 bases and J by 4 bases, with 6 bases of the junction left unmatched. The CDR3 is 18 residues long. From germline, CDR1 is LGHNA and CDR2 YNFKEQ. In DNA form, the CDR3 reads TGTGCCAGCAGCCAAGAATCTAGCGGGAGGGCTCGCACCGGGGAGCTGTTTTTT. Protein sequence: CASSQESSGRARTGELFF.

V is TRBV5-6 and J is TRBJ1-2; TRBD1 matches at 9 bases. The CDR3 spans 15 residues. After removal of 2 bases from V and 2 bases from J, the junction contained 4 bases not matched to a gene. The germline V gene has CDR1 SGHDT and CDR2 YYEEEE. The CDR3 here is CASSFWGTGNYGYTF. The CDR3 nucleotides are TGTGCCAGCAGCTTTTGGGGGACAGGGAACTATGGCTACACCTTC.

On this clone: Additional DNA sequences in this sample encode the identical CDR3. The V call is TRBV10-3, the J call TRBJ1-2; the D is unclear. The CDR3 sequence is 11 residues long. CDR1 and CDR2 from the germline V gene are ENHRY and SYGVKD. Between the trimmed V and J ends, which lost 4 bases and 4 bases, there was a span of 4 bases. CDR3 amino acids: CAISVGYGYTF. The CDR3 region has the DNA TGTGCCATCAGTGTAGGCTATGGCTACACCTTC.

The genes are TRBV19 and TRBJ2-7; TRBD1 matches at 8 bases. The CDR3 sequence is 14 residues long. Germline loops: CDR1 LNHDA, CDR2 SQIVND (reference sequence). The J segment lost 2 bases and the V segment lost 5 bases, leaving 5 bases of the junction unmatched. The CDR3 spells CASSSTGVTYEQYF. In DNA, the CDR3 is TGTGCCAGTAGTTCGACAGGGGTAACCTACGAGCAGTACTTC.

This chain connects TRBV9 to TRBJ2-2; D ambiguous. CDR3 length: 12 residues. Germline V CDR1 and CDR2: SGDLS, YYNGEE. Trimming took 5 bases from V and 7 from J, leaving 9 bases between them. The CDR3 DNA sequence: TGTGCCAGCAGACGTGCCAACGGGGAGCTGTTTTTT. Encoded protein: CASRRANGELFF.

The rearrangement links TRBV6-6 to TRBJ1-1; a weak D match, TRBD1 (6 bases). There are 14 residues in the CDR3. Trimming shortened V by 8 bases and J by 1 base, and 14 bases separated the two germline ends. CDR1 and CDR2 from the germline V gene are MNHNY and SVGAGI (reference sequence). The CDR3 DNA reads as TGTGCCAGCGAAAGACGACAGGAGAACACTGAAGCTTTCTTT. Translated, it gives CASERRQENTEAFF.

The chain employs TRBV4-2 and TRBJ2-7; D is ambiguous. This CDR3 spans 13 amino acids. Germline lookup yields CDR1 LGHNA and CDR2 YNFKEQ. Trimming took off 4 bases at V and 6 bases at J, with 13 bases between the two ends. In DNA, the CDR3 is TGTGCCAGCAGCCCCCCCCTCTCAAGCGAGCAGTACTTC. Protein sequence: CASSPPLSSEQYF.

This clone was counted between two and nine times. This chain joins TRBV6-5 and TRBJ1-6, with D unclear. CDR1 and CDR2 from the germline V gene are MNHEY and SVGAGI. Trimming pared 2 bases from V and 0 bases from J, leaving 8 bases between. The CDR3 contains 16 residues. The CDR3 sequence is CASSYEQSSYNSPLHF. The CDR3 nucleotides read TGTGCCAGCAGTTACGAGCAGAGCTCCTATAATTCACCCCTCCACTTT.

The rearrangement joins TRBV5-6 to TRBJ2-7, with D tentatively TRBD1 (6 bases). Germline CDR1 reads SGHDT; CDR2 reads YYEEEE. CDR3 size: 14 residues. The V end lost 0 bases, the J end lost 4 bases, and 11 bases lay between the germline ends. CDR3 coding DNA: TGTGCCAGCAGCTTGGGCCAGGGGATTTACGAGCAGTACTTC. As protein: CASSLGQGIYEQYF.

J is TRBJ2-7 and V is TRBV11-2; possibly TRBD1 for D (5 bases). This CDR3 is 14 amino acids long. V was clipped by 5 bases and J by 2 bases, with 13 bases between them. Germline CDR1 and CDR2: SGHAT and FQNNGV. In DNA form, the CDR3 reads TGTGCCAGCAGCCCTAGGCCAGGGACCTACGAGCAGTACTTC. Translation: CASSPRPGTYEQYF.

The CDR3 region has the DNA TGCGCCAGCAGCGTCCACACGGGGGGATCCTACGAGCAGTACTTC. This encodes CASSVHTGGSYEQYF. This chain links TRBV4-1 with TRBJ2-7, with 7 bases matching TRBD2. The V gene's germline CDR1 is MGHRA and CDR2 YSYEKL. With V trimmed by 5 bases and J by 1 base, 8 bases remained unmatched. The CDR3 totals 15 residues.

The rearrangement uses TRBV4-1 and TRBJ2-1; 13 nucleotides align to TRBD2. This CDR3 region has 16 residues. Unmatched junction bases numbered 6, after V lost 2 bases and J lost 8 bases. Looked up from germline, CDR1 is MGHRA and CDR2 is YSYEKL. In DNA, the CDR3 is TGCGCCAGCAGCCAAACCCCGGGACTAGCGGGGTATGAGCAGTTCTTC. Translated: CASSQTPGLAGYEQFF.

With regard to this clone: Because it lacks the conserved phenylalanine or tryptophan at the end, this CDR3 is likely a read error. The DNA is left out, because the CDR3 cannot be placed on it with certainty; the CDR3 is given as TCRdb lists it. CDR3 sequence: CSASAPGGLL. V is TRBV20-1 and J is TRBJ1-2. Ends included, the CDR3 has 10 residues. Germline V CDR1 and CDR2: DFQATT, SNEGSKA (reference sequence).

This clone has a handful of counts. V gene TRBV10-3 combines with J gene TRBJ1-4; a weak D match, TRBD1 (6 bases). The CDR3 spans 13 residues. Trimming took off 6 bases at V and 5 bases at J, with 10 bases between the two ends. Germline loops: CDR1 ENHRY, CDR2 SYGVKD. The CDR3 sequence: CAIRDSNNEKLFF. CDR3 DNA sequence: TGTGCCATCAGGGACAGTAACAATGAAAAACTGTTTTTT.

CDR3 coding DNA: TGTGCCAGCAGTCCCTCCGGGTCTAGCGGGAGGAGGGAGCAGTACTTC. Residues: CASSPSGSSGRREQYF. The rearrangement links TRBV27 to TRBJ2-7; 11 positions agree with TRBD2. This CDR3 spans 16 amino acids. Germline V gene lookup returns CDR1 MNHEY and CDR2 SMNVEV (reference sequence). Trimming took 5 bases from V and 7 from J; bases not matched to a gene: 13.

The J gene is TRBJ2-7, the V gene TRBV27, with 9 bases identical to TRBD1. CDR1 is MNHEY and CDR2 is SMNVEV in the germline V gene (reference sequence). The CDR3 has 15 residues. V lost 6 bases to trimming and J lost 6 bases; unmatched junction nucleotides: 12. CDR3 amino acids: CASRAAGTGLGEQYF. The CDR3 DNA reads as TGTGCCAGCAGAGCGGCCGGGACAGGGTTGGGCGAGCAGTACTTC.

The chain links TRBV10-3 to TRBJ2-1, with 9 bases aligning to TRBD2. The junction had 8 bases not matched to a gene; V was cut back by 4 bases and J by 7 bases. In germline, CDR1 is ENHRY, CDR2 SYGVKD. The CDR3 has 15 residues. The CDR3 DNA follows: TGTGCCATCAGTGCCGGGACTAGCATAACGAATGAGCAGTTCTTC. Encoded protein: CAISAGTSITNEQFF.

The gene calls are TRBV28 and TRBJ1-1; the match to TRBD1 covers 10 bases. The CDR3 is 14 amino acids. Germline V gene lookup returns CDR1 MDHEN and CDR2 SYDVKM. J gave up 5 bases and V 7 bases, and 7 bases lay outside the gene matches. CDR3 DNA: TGTGCCAGCACCCGACAGGGGGCCCAAACTGAAGCTTTCTTT. It encodes CASTRQGAQTEAFF.

The chain uses TRBV2 and TRBJ1-2, with TRBD1 matching 7 bases. CDR3 length: 13 amino acids. Germline V gene sequence: CDR1 SNHLY, CDR2 FYNNEI. Trimming took 7 bases from V and 3 from J; bases not matched to a gene: 5. As DNA, the CDR3 is TGTGCCAGCATGCCAGGGGGGGACTATGGCTACACCTTC. Translating gives CASMPGGDYGYTF.